Presented here are 20 T cell receptor beta chains from one specimen sequenced in a study of OX40 agonist ivuxolimab in advanced cancers. Using immunoSEQ multiplex PCR, the repertoire was profiled, and TCRdb retains in-frame clones only, with some absent. The sample holds tens of thousands of clones; around 80% are singletons and the top ten take 2% to 2.5%. The source was CD4+ or CD8+ T cells sorted from blood, collected in a trial of the OX40 agonist ivuxolimab. These receptors were collected from an adult with an advanced solid tumor such as melanoma, head and neck, liver or kidney cancer.

This sequence joins TRBV5-6 and TRBJ2-5, with D hard to call. The germline V and J ends were trimmed by 1 base and 2 bases, with 9 bases remaining between them. The CDR3 is 14 amino acids. The germline CDR1 and CDR2 sequences are SGHDT and YYEEEE. The CDR3 loop reads CASSLRPDQETQYF. CDR3 coding DNA: TGTGCCAGCAGCTTGAGGCCAGATCAAGAGACCCAGTACTTC. The full variable domain, completed using reference TRBV5-6 and TRBJ2-5, is DAGVTQSPTHLIKTRGQQVTLRCSPKSGHDTVSWYQQALGQGPQFIFQYYEEEERQRGNFPDRFSGHQFPNYSSELNVNALLLGDSALYLCASSLRPDQETQYFGPGTRLLVL.

A single count supports this clone. The chain uses TRBV2 and TRBJ1-1; D possibly corresponds to TRBD1 (5 bases). This CDR3 is 14 amino acids long. The germline gives CDR1 SNHLY, CDR2 FYNNEI. The ends were cut back, 7 bases at V and 4 bases at J, with 16 bases in the middle. CDR3 amino acids: CASKGEGWSTEAFF. In DNA form, the CDR3 reads TGTGCCAGCAAAGGGGAGGGTTGGAGCACTGAAGCTTTCTTT.

This rearrangement joins TRBV7-9 to TRBJ1-4, with D hard to call. Germline CDR1 and CDR2: SEHNR and FQNEAQ (reference sequence). V was pared by 0 bases and J by 6 bases, with 8 bases between. This CDR3 has 14 residues. For the CDR3, the DNA is TGTGCCAGCAGCTTAGCTTGGGCAGATGAAAAACTGTTTTTT. Amino acids: CASSLAWADEKLFF.

The CDR3 DNA reads as TGCGCCAGCAGTCGCGAACCGAACACTGAAGCTTTCTTT. Translation: CASSREPNTEAFF. This chain links TRBV4-1 with TRBJ1-1; D is ambiguous. V dropped 6 bases and J dropped 1 base, with 9 bases sitting between them. From germline, CDR1 is MGHRA and CDR2 YSYEKL. The CDR3 is 13 amino acids.

The J gene is TRBJ2-2, the V gene TRBV5-1, with no clear D. The CDR3 spans 12 residues. V shed 1 base and J shed 7 bases, with 5 bases lying between them. From germline, CDR1 is SGHRS and CDR2 YFSETQ. The CDR3 loop is CASSLRGGELFF. DNA for the CDR3: TGCGCCAGCAGCTTGCGTGGCGGGGAGCTGTTTTTT.

The gene calls are TRBV13 and TRBJ2-7; D may match TRBD1 or TRBD2 (5 bases each). This CDR3 comprises 15 residues. Germline CDR1 PRHDT, CDR2 FYEKMQ (reference sequence). Trimming left V 5 bases short and J 1 base short, with 15 bases between. The CDR3 sequence: CASSLRGLPSYEQYF. The CDR3, as DNA: TGTGCCAGCAGCCTCCGGGGCCTACCGTCCTACGAGCAGTACTTC.

The gene calls are TRBV6-5 and TRBJ2-5; the D call may be TRBD1 or TRBD2 (6 bases each). The CDR3 is 15 residues long. The V and J ends lost 7 bases and 5 bases respectively, with 20 bases between them. Per the germline V gene, CDR1 is MNHEY and CDR2 is SVGAGI. The CDR3 DNA follows: TGTGCCAGCACCCCCGGAGGGGGGCGGGATGAGACCCAGTACTTC. It codes for CASTPGGGRDETQYF.

CDR3 in DNA: TGCGCCAGCAGCCTTTCTCATGTGGAATACTCACCCCTCCACTTT. As protein: CASSLSHVEYSPLHF. The chain joins TRBV4-3 to TRBJ1-6; D not certain. This CDR3 is built from 15 residues. In germline, CDR1 is LGHNA, CDR2 YSLEER. Trimming took 4 bases from V and 10 from J, leaving 17 bases between them.

CDR3 in amino acids: CASGETQYF. CDR3 coding DNA: TGTGCCAGCGGCGAGACCCAGTACTTC. V gene TRBV7-9 combines with J gene TRBJ2-5, with unresolved D. Germline CDR1 is SEHNR and CDR2 is FQNEAQ (reference sequence). The CDR3 length is 9 residues. V lost 8 bases and J lost 5, with 3 bases in between.

This rearrangement joins TRBV7-2 to TRBJ1-5; 7 bases are shared with TRBD1. There are 15 residues in the CDR3. Losses at the gene ends were 3 bases for V and 6 bases for J; bases not matched to a gene: 8. Germline V lookup: CDR1 SGHTA, CDR2 FQGNSA. CDR3 sequence: CASSFGRGEGQPQHF. DNA of the CDR3: TGTGCCAGCAGCTTCGGCAGGGGGGAAGGTCAGCCCCAGCATTTT. Together with reference TRBV7-2 and TRBJ1-5, the CDR3 gives the full variable domain: GAGVSQSPSNKVTEKGKDVELRCDPISGHTALYWYRQSLGQGLEFLIYFQGNSAPDKSGLPSDRFSAERTGGSVSTLTIQRTQQEDSAVYLCASSFGRGEGQPQHFGDGTRLSIL.

V and J are TRBV6-6 and TRBJ1-3; D uncertain. This CDR3 region has 15 residues. The germline V gene encodes CDR1 MNHNY and CDR2 SVGAGI (reference sequence). V shed 0 bases and J shed 4 bases, with 10 bases lying between them. The chain's CDR3 is CASSYSEGSGNTIYF. In DNA form, the CDR3 reads TGTGCCAGCAGTTACTCGGAGGGATCGGGAAACACCATATATTTT.

The V and J genes are TRBV18 and TRBJ2-1, with 7 positions matching TRBD2. Germline CDR1 and CDR2: KGHSH and LQKENI. The V and J ends lost 3 bases and 6 bases, in that order; junction bases with no gene match: 17. This CDR3 spans 18 amino acids. As DNA, the CDR3 is TGTGCCAGCTCACCCCCCTCCCCTGGCGGGGGATTTAGCAATGAGCAGTTCTTC. This translates into CASSPPSPGGGFSNEQFF. Filled out from reference TRBV18 and TRBJ2-1, the complete variable domain reads NAGVMQNPRHLVRRRGQEARLRCSPMKGHSHVYWYRQLPEEGLKFMVYLQKENIIDESGMPKERFSAEFPKEGPSILRIQQVVRGDSAAYFCASSPPSPGGGFSNEQFFGPGTRLTVL.

CDR3: CASSQGTGGARGTGELFF. The DNA of the CDR3 is TGCGCCAGCAGCCAAGGGACAGGGGGCGCGCGTGGCACCGGGGAGCTGTTTTTT. This chain links TRBV4-3 with TRBJ2-2; TRBD1 aligns across 11 bases. This CDR3 comprises 18 residues. V trimming: 1 base; J trimming: 4 bases; junction bases outside the gene matches: 8. CDR1 is LGHNA and CDR2 is YSLEER in the germline V gene.

This clone was seen only a few times. The chain uses TRBV12-5 and TRBJ1-1; 8 nucleotides align to TRBD1. Unmatched junction bases numbered 10, after V lost 6 bases and J lost 13 bases. Germline V gene lookup returns CDR1 LGHNT and CDR2 FRNRAP. This CDR3 region has 12 residues. CDR3 sequence (DNA): TGTGCTAGTGGCTTAGGACAGGGAAAGGTTTTCTTT. Protein: CASGLGQGKVFF. Full variable domain (remainder filled in from reference TRBV12-5 and TRBJ1-1): DARVTQTPRHKVTEMGQEVTMRCQPILGHNTVFWYRQTMMQGLELLAYFRNRAPLDDSGMPKDRFSAEMPDATLATLKIQPSEPRDSAVYFCASGLGQGKVFFGQGTRLTVV.

The CDR3 spells CASSPDGLKVFSPLHF. The CDR3 DNA is TGTGCCAGCAGCCCGGACGGTTTGAAGGTCTTTTCACCCCTCCACTTT. The chain joins TRBV9 to TRBJ1-6; D is ambiguous. This CDR3 region has 16 residues. V lost 4 bases and J 9 bases, leaving 20 bases between the germline ends. Per germline, CDR1 SGDLS and CDR2 YYNGEE. Based on the CDR3 plus reference TRBV9 and TRBJ1-6, the full variable domain is DSGVTQTPKHLITATGQRVTLRCSPRSGDLSVYWYQQSLDQGLQFLIQYYNGEERAKGNILERFSAQQFPDLHSELNLSSLELGDSALYFCASSPDGLKVFSPLHFGNGTRLTVT.

The V call is TRBV4-3, the J call TRBJ2-5; D is unclear. V lost 5 bases to trimming and J lost 2 bases, with 24 bases between them. The CDR3 is 18 amino acids. CDR1 LGHNA and CDR2 YSLEER come from the germline V gene. This CDR3 reads CASSAPWAFDQPQETQYF. DNA of the CDR3: TGCGCCAGCAGCGCCCCCTGGGCCTTCGATCAGCCTCAAGAGACCCAGTACTTC.

This clone came up once. This rearrangement joins TRBV6-5 to TRBJ1-4; D call uncertain. Germline assignment: CDR1 MNHEY and CDR2 SVGAGI. Between the trimmed V and J ends, which lost 10 bases and 3 bases, there was a span of 15 bases. The CDR3 has 14 amino acids. Here the CDR3 DNA reads TGTGCCACCCAAGGGCGTGGGGCTAATGAAAAACTGTTTTTT. It yields the protein CATQGRGANEKLFF.

This rearrangement joins TRBV2 to TRBJ1-2; 8 bases line up with TRBD1. The V gene's germline CDR1 is SNHLY and CDR2 FYNNEI. The CDR3 consists of 14 residues. The V and J ends lost 2 bases and 8 bases, in that order; junction bases with no gene match: 7. The CDR3 loop is CASSEWQGAGGYTF. The CDR3, as DNA: TGTGCCAGCAGTGAATGGCAGGGGGCTGGAGGCTACACCTTC.

V is TRBV7-9 and J is TRBJ2-7; 7 bases align to TRBD1. Germline V gene sequence: CDR1 SEHNR, CDR2 FQNEAQ (reference sequence). The V segment lost 5 bases and the J segment 7 bases; nucleotides outside the gene matches: 8. The CDR3 sequence is 13 residues long. The CDR3 spells CASSLTGVGEQYF. CDR3 coding DNA: TGTGCCAGCAGCCTCACAGGGGTGGGTGAGCAGTACTTC. Supplemented by reference TRBV7-9 and TRBJ2-7, the full variable domain reads DTGVSQNPRHKITKRGQNVTFRCDPISEHNRLYWYRQTLGQGPEFLTYFQNEAQLEKSRLLSDRFSAERPKGSFSTLEIQRTEQGDSAMYLCASSLTGVGEQYFGPGTRLTVT.

This clone appeared once. The chain is built from TRBV23-1 and TRBJ1-5; 7 bases map to TRBD1. TRBV23-1 is an ORF, with its function uncertain. V gave up 2 bases and J gave up 2 bases; unmatched junction bases: 12. The CDR3 is 18 amino acids. CDR3 in amino acids: CASSQEGGRENGNQPQHF. The CDR3 bases are TGCGCCAGCAGTCAAGAAGGGGGCCGGGAAAACGGCAATCAGCCCCAGCATTTT.